This entry lists 9 T cell receptor beta chains sequenced from one sample in a study of blood T cells in healthy people across ages. For the second PCR, which ran for roughly 6 to 12 cycles, a sample-barcoded 5' primer and a J-beta primer mix were used. TCRdb reprocessed the 5' RACE reads with MiXCR, giving one entry per CDR3 protein. The sample carries 1.5 million to 2 million distinct CDR3 sequences, 28% recorded once. The sequencing sample was made of blood. The source is a woman in her 30s in good health.

In its sample, this clonotype was seen a few times. This chain links TRBV20-1 with TRBJ2-3; TRBD1 matches 10 bases. CDR1 and CDR2 from the germline V gene are DFQATT and SNEGSKA (reference sequence). The ends lost 6 bases at V and 2 bases at J; junction bases unmatched: 8. The CDR3 has 15 amino acids. DNA of the CDR3: TGCAGTGCCCCCCCAAGACAGGGGGCCACAGATACGCAGTATTTT. This codes for CSAPPRQGATDTQYF.

With respect to this clonotype: One end of the junction does not line up with germline, which may come from a read error. The chain joins TRBV7-9 to TRBJ2-7, with 8 bases identical to TRBD2. Germline V gene data show CDR1 as SEHNR and CDR2 as FQNEAQ (reference sequence). The CDR3 totals 14 residues. The CDR3 DNA sequence: TGTGGCAGCAGCCCCCGGGGGGGGCAGTACGAGCAGTACTTC. Translation gives CGSSPRGGQYEQYF.

As regards this clonotype: A much larger clone differs from this one at a single base, so this may be a read error. The gene calls are TRBV12-3 or TRBV12-4 and TRBJ2-3; TRBD2 might be the D (5 bases). The CDR3 runs 16 residues. Written as DNA, the CDR3 is TGTGCCGGCAGTTTTTCAGGCGGGCCCAGCGTTGGTACGCAGTATTTT. Translated: CAGSFSGGPSVGTQYF.

The chain carries TRBV28 and TRBJ2-1; TRBD2 matches 7 bases. Germline V lookup: CDR1 MDHEN, CDR2 SYDVKM. V lost 8 bases, J lost 0 bases, and 7 bases stayed unmatched. CDR3 length: 15 residues. The CDR3 DNA sequence: TGTGCCAGCCCCGCCCCGGGGGGCTCCTACAATGAGCAGTTCTTC. It encodes CASPAPGGSYNEQFF.

V is TRBV7-9 and J is TRBJ2-5; D remains ambiguous. The end of the DNA is better explained by TRBJ2-7, so the J call may be wrong. CDR1 is SEHNR, CDR2 FQNEAQ, per germline (reference sequence). The CDR3 is 13 amino acids. CDR3 DNA sequence: TGTGCCAGCAGCCCGAACGGCCCCTACGAGCAGTACTTC. Amino acid sequence: CASSPNGPYEQYF.

This clonotype appeared many times. The rearrangement uses TRBV9 and TRBJ2-5; 7 nucleotides align to TRBD2. From germline, CDR1 is SGDLS and CDR2 YYNGEE. The CDR3 has 14 amino acids. Trimming at V came to 5 bases and at J to 0 bases, leaving 4 bases not matched to a gene. Here the CDR3 reads CASSVGGYQETQYF. CDR3 sequence (DNA): TGTGCCAGCAGTGTGGGAGGGTACCAAGAGACCCAGTACTTC.

This clonotype was recorded many times. CDR3: CSADDLGVKNEQYF. The CDR3 bases are TGCAGTGCTGACGACCTGGGAGTTAAAAACGAGCAGTACTTC. The chain links TRBV20-1 to TRBJ2-7; tentatively, D is TRBD2 (5 bases). The CDR3 has 14 amino acids. In germline, CDR1 is DFQATT, CDR2 SNEGSKA (reference sequence). Trimming left V 5 bases short and J 5 bases short, with 19 bases between.

This clonotype was picked up many times. The chain carries TRBV5-5 and TRBJ2-5, with 8 bases fitting TRBD1. Unmatched junction bases numbered 6, after V lost 3 bases and J lost 5 bases. This CDR3 has 14 residues. The germline V gene encodes CDR1 SGHKS and CDR2 YYEKEE (reference sequence). Written as DNA, the CDR3 is TGTGCCAGCAGCTCGAGGACAGGGAGGGAGACCCAGTACTTC. Translation: CASSSRTGRETQYF.

The chain carries TRBV5-1 and TRBJ2-3, with TRBD1 matching 7 bases. The CDR3 sequence is 14 residues long. V shed 3 bases, J shed 4 bases, and the junction held 5 bases outside the gene matches. Per the germline V gene, CDR1 is SGHRS and CDR2 is YFSETQ. CDR3 amino acids: CASSSGQPADTQYF. CDR3 nucleotide sequence: TGCGCCAGCAGCTCGGGACAGCCAGCAGATACGCAGTATTTT. Supplemented by reference TRBV5-1 and TRBJ2-3, the full variable domain reads KAGVTQTPRYLIKTRGQQVTLSCSPISGHRSVSWYQQTPGQGLQFLFEYFSETQRNKGNFPGRFSGRQFSNSRSEMNVSTLELGDSALYLCASSSGQPADTQYFGPGTRLTVL.